This is a list of T cell receptor beta chains from one sample in a study of blood T cell repertoires in COVID-19. The data were produced by immunoSEQ multiplex PCR, yet TCRdb's version contains in-frame clones alone and is incomplete. The repertoire holds tens of thousands of clones, with about 80% as singletons. Sequenced: peripheral blood. The origin of the receptors is an older man with acute or convalescent COVID-19. Both conserved end residues are trimmed from each CDR3.

v_gene: TRBV11-3
j_gene: TRBJ2-5
CDR3aa: ASSLTMTSGRETQY

v_gene: TRBV7-2
j_gene: TRBJ2-7
CDR3aa: ASSLAVWEAGYEQY

v_gene: TRBV19
j_gene: TRBJ2-1
CDR3aa: ASSILPTLEGSSYNEQF

v_gene: TRBV19
j_gene: TRBJ1-3
CDR3aa: ASSIGWDSDSGNTIY

v_gene: TRBV5-1
j_gene: TRBJ2-5
CDR3aa: ASSRRGETQY

v_gene: TRBV11-2
j_gene: TRBJ1-5
CDR3aa: ASSLDPGNQPQH

v_gene: TRBV9
j_gene: TRBJ1-4
CDR3aa: ASSDGRGQLF

v_gene: TRBV27
j_gene: TRBJ1-2
CDR3aa: ASSLQQGAAGYT

v_gene: TRBV4-3
j_gene: TRBJ2-3
CDR3aa: ASSQSGASPDTQY

v_gene: TRBV2
j_gene: TRBJ2-7
CDR3aa: ASRLAGTYEQY

v_gene: TRBV30
j_gene: TRBJ1-1
CDR3aa: AWSYRGRTEAF

v_gene: TRBV6-5
j_gene: TRBJ1-1
CDR3aa: AVSGGVGNTEAF

v_gene: TRBV9
j_gene: TRBJ1-3
CDR3aa: ASSPSRQGRDTIY

v_gene: TRBV7-2
j_gene: TRBJ2-7
CDR3aa: ASRTSGIDYEQY